These 7 T cell receptor beta chains came from one sample sequenced in a study of response to subunit inactivated influenza vaccine. TCRdb reprocessed the RT-PCR reads with MiXCR, giving one entry per CDR3 protein. The sample includes around 490,000 distinct CDR3 sequences, less than 10% of them seen just once. The specimen comprised PBMCs from blood, sampled about 24 months after vaccination. All receptors come from a man in his fifties or sixties who received an inactivated influenza vaccine.

This clonotype was recorded a few times. This chain joins TRBV4-3 and TRBJ2-4; TRBD2 matches at 9 bases. There are 16 residues in the CDR3. V shed 1 base, J shed 12 bases, and the junction held 13 bases outside the gene matches. In germline, CDR1 is LGHNA, CDR2 YSLEER. CDR3 sequence reads: CASSQGSASGENTQYF. DNA of the CDR3: TGCGCCAGCAGCCAAGGCTCGGCTAGCGGGGAAAATACTCAGTACTTC.

This clonotype showed up just a few times. This chain connects TRBV30 to TRBJ1-6, with D possibly being TRBD1 (5 bases). This CDR3 region has 13 residues. The V gene's germline CDR1 is GTSNPN and CDR2 SVGIG (reference sequence). V was pared by 3 bases and J by 2 bases, with 5 bases between. Here the CDR3 reads CAWSRAYNSPLHF. CDR3 in DNA: TGTGCCTGGAGCAGGGCCTATAATTCACCCCTCCACTTT.

This clonotype was counted ten times or more. The gene calls are TRBV20-1 and TRBJ1-1, with a weak D call TRBD1 (6 bases). Looked up from germline, CDR1 is DFQATT and CDR2 is SNEGSKA (reference sequence). Trimming removed 1 base from V and 4 bases from J, with 16 bases in between. The CDR3 totals 15 residues. The CDR3 reads CSARVGVLGATEAFF. CDR3 nucleotide sequence: TGCAGTGCTAGAGTCGGAGTATTGGGGGCCACTGAAGCTTTCTTT.

The chain employs TRBV4-3 and TRBJ2-1, with 9 bases matching TRBD2. The CDR3 is 15 amino acids. V lost 1 base to trimming and J lost 9 bases; unmatched junction nucleotides: 7. Germline V gene data show CDR1 as LGHNA and CDR2 as YSLEER. The chain's CDR3 is CASSQAAGGLGEQFF. The CDR3 nucleotides are TGCGCCAGCAGCCAAGCGGCGGGAGGGCTGGGTGAGCAGTTCTTC.

This clonotype has more than one count but fewer than ten. V and J are TRBV6-5 and TRBJ2-1; 14 bases align to TRBD2. This CDR3 has 18 amino acids. Germline loops: CDR1 MNHEY, CDR2 SVGAGI. Trimming took 0 bases from V and 10 from J; bases not matched to a gene: 11. The chain's CDR3 is CASSYSFRGTSGSLEQFF. In DNA form, the CDR3 reads TGTGCCAGCAGTTACTCTTTTCGCGGGACTAGCGGGAGTCTGGAGCAGTTCTTC.

V usage is TRBV20-1 and J usage is TRBJ2-1; 13 nucleotides agree with TRBD2. This CDR3 contains 15 residues. From germline, CDR1 is DFQATT and CDR2 SNEGSKA (reference sequence). The junction had 10 bases not matched to a gene; V was cut back by 6 bases and J by 8 bases. In DNA form, the CDR3 reads TGCAGTGCCTCGGGACTAGCGGGAAAGGGGGATGAGCAGTTCTTC. Protein product: CSASGLAGKGDEQFF.

This clonotype has a handful of counts. The chain combines TRBV3-1 with TRBJ2-1; 8 positions agree with TRBD1. Per germline, CDR1 LGHDT and CDR2 YNNKEL (reference sequence). The length of the CDR3 is 17 residues. The J segment lost 6 bases and the V segment lost 1 base, leaving 11 bases of the junction unmatched. The CDR3: CASSQVVFGQGINEQFF. The CDR3 DNA reads TGTGCCAGCAGCCAAGTAGTTTTCGGACAGGGAATCAATGAGCAGTTCTTC.